The present T cell receptor beta chain was sequenced within a study of chemoradiotherapy in HPV16-positive cancers. The table came from immunoSEQ multiplex PCR; TCRdb's copy has only in-frame clones and leaves some out. This sample has roughly 5,200 clones; around 84% occur once, and the top ten carry 35% to 45%. The CDR3 length is 10 residues. The germline CDR1 and CDR2 sequences are SNHLY and FYNNEI. V dropped 7 bases and J dropped 5 bases, with 5 bases sitting between them. This chain uses TRBV2 with TRBJ2-5; D gene ambiguous. Sampling took place from a patient who underwent chemoradiotherapy. The source of this sequence is a human donor with HPV-associated anogenital cancer. The CDR3 loop is CASKLETQYF. DNA for the CDR3: TGTGCCAGCAAGTTGGAGACCCAGTACTTC.